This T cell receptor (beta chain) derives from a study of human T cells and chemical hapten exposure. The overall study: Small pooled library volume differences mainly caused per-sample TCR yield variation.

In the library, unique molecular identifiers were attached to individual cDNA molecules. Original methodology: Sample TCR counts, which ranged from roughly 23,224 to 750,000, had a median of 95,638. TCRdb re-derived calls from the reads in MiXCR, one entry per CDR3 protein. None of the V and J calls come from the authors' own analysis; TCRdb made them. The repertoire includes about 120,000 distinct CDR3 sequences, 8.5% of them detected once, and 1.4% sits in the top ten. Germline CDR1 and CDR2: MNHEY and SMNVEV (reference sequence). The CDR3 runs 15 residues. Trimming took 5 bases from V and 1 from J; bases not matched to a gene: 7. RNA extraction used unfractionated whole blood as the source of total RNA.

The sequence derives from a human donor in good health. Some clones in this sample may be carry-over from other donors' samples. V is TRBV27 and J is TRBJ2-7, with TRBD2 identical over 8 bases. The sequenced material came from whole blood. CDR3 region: CASSDITSGSYEQYF. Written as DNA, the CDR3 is TGTGCCAGCAGTGACATAACTAGCGGATCCTACGAGCAGTACTTC.